Given below is one TCR beta chain in context. Here immunoSEQ multiplex PCR was the method, and the copy in TCRdb shows in-frame clones only, minus some. The data show 250,000 to 350,000 clones, 88% seen once. These data originate in a study of blood T cell repertoires in COVID-19. Study-level information: T cells, B-cell-depleted T cells, or PBMCs provided the cDNA or gDNA that served as material.

The V segment lost 5 bases and the J segment 3 bases; nucleotides outside the gene matches: 9. From germline, CDR1 is MNHEY and CDR2 SMNVEV (reference sequence). The length of the CDR3 is 16 residues. Membership in each cohort depended on participant-reported clinical history. This TCR came from a woman in her sixties or seventies in a cohort exposed to, infected with or recovered from COVID-19 (not recorded which). The chain has TRBV27 and TRBJ2-1, with 8 bases aligning to TRBD2. What was sequenced was PBMCs or T cells enriched from blood (not recorded which). The CDR3 is CASSPVRAGGYNEQFF. Here the CDR3 DNA reads TGTGCCAGCAGTCCGGTGCGGGCGGGGGGCTACAATGAGCAGTTCTTC.